This T cell receptor beta chain was identified in a study of T cells after yellow fever vaccination. Notes on the study in general: Faster peaking, at day 5 versus 15, marked a secondary response that was weaker.

Per the germline V gene, CDR1 is SNHLY and CDR2 is FYNNEI. V gave up 2 bases and J gave up 6 bases; unmatched junction bases: 9. The CDR3 loop spans 16 amino acids. This clonotype appeared a few times. Its antigen is as yet unknown. UMIs were added to TCR cDNA along with a universal primer site when it was made by 5'RACE template switching. MiXCR was run by TCRdb on the 5' RACE reads, yielding one entry per CDR3 protein. This repertoire shows hundreds of thousands of distinct CDR3 sequences, roughly 12% found once; its top ten account for over 13%. Here the sequenced sample was PBMCs, taken on the day of the yellow fever booster vaccination. The origin of this receptor is a man aged 25-45 years who received the YFV17D yellow fever vaccine. The gene calls are TRBV2 and TRBJ2-3; 9 nucleotides match TRBD2. The CDR3 nucleotides read TGTGCCAGCAGTGAACGATCAGCGGGAGGACTGGATACGCAGTATTTT. Amino acid sequence: CASSERSAGGLDTQYF.